This record looks at one TCR beta chain sequence and its context. Its target is unknown. This entry is derived from a study of CD8 T cells in ankylosing spondylitis. Broader study findings: Apparently characteristic of ankylosing spondylitis blood was a TCR beta motif (eight highly homologous variants). Disease-associated clones were reportedly significantly overrepresented in matched ankylosing spondylitis synovial fluid. Disease-linked clones had a CD8+ phenotype and relatively low frequency in peripheral blood.

Construction of TCR beta libraries was performed using quantitative 5'-RACE with molecular barcodes. TCRdb re-called the 5' RACE reads with MiXCR, one entry per CDR3 protein. The sample yields 200,000 to 250,000 distinct CDR3 sequences, roughly a third seen once. Germline-derived CDR1 and CDR2 are DFQATT and SNEGSKA (reference sequence). Trimming at V came to 5 bases and at J to 1 base, leaving 3 bases not matched to a gene. This CDR3 is 14 amino acids long. The chain employs TRBV20-1 and TRBJ2-2; TRBD1 matches 8 bases. The receptor's source is a male donor with ankylosing spondylitis or in good health (not recorded which). The sequenced sample was blood, either unsorted or a sorted T cell fraction (not recorded which). CDR3: CSAQGAGNTGELFF. The DNA of the CDR3 is TGCAGTGCTCAGGGGGCTGGGAACACCGGGGAGCTGTTTTTT.